These 19 T cell receptor beta chains were all obtained from the same sample, sequenced in a study of T-cell reconstitution after alpha-beta-depleted transplantation in children. This sample's TCRbeta library carried unique molecular identifier barcodes. TCRdb independently ran MiXCR on the PCR reads; one entry per CDR3 protein. Altogether fewer than 550,000 distinct CDR3 sequences are present, 11% being singletons, with the ten largest covering roughly 15%. This specimen consisted of PBMCs, mostly from graft donor cells, obtained 180 days after TCRalphabeta/CD19-depleted stem cell transplant. All receptors derive from a female patient between 2 and 15 years old who had a stem cell transplant for aplastic anemia, so the T cells may come from the graft donor.

The rearrangement joins TRBV20-1 to TRBJ2-1; 10 nucleotides align to TRBD2. Trimming cost V 1 base and J 5 bases; bases outside gene matches: 5. CDR3 size: 15 residues. Germline V gene lookup returns CDR1 DFQATT and CDR2 SNEGSKA (reference sequence). The CDR3 DNA follows: TGCAGTGCTAGAGGGAGCCTAGCGGGAGACAATGAGCAGTTCTTC. Its protein is CSARGSLAGDNEQFF.

This clonotype was seen a few times. The chain joins TRBV18 to TRBJ2-1; 16 bases are shared with TRBD2. CDR1 KGHSH and CDR2 LQKENI come from the germline V gene. V shed 0 bases and J 9 bases; nucleotides not matched to a gene: 5. This CDR3 is 17 amino acids long. The CDR3: CASSPPGLAGGPTEQFF. The CDR3 nucleotides read TGTGCCAGCTCACCACCGGGACTAGCGGGAGGGCCCACTGAGCAGTTCTTC.

The rearrangement links TRBV28 to TRBJ2-7, with 9 bases that match TRBD2. The length of the CDR3 is 15 residues. Germline values: CDR1 MDHEN, CDR2 SYDVKM. J was trimmed by 5 bases and V by 5 bases; bases with no gene match: 10. The CDR3 loop is CASSRGASGIHEQYF. CDR3 DNA sequence: TGTGCCAGCAGTAGGGGTGCTAGCGGGATCCACGAGCAGTACTTC.

This clonotype came up a few times. Written as DNA, the CDR3 is TGCAGTGCTAGAGATGGGACTTTGGAGGGTGAGCAGTTCTTC. Translated, it gives CSARDGTLEGEQFF. V usage is TRBV20-1 and J usage is TRBJ2-1, with D possibly matching TRBD2 (6 bases). Trimming stripped 0 bases from V and 9 bases from J, with 15 bases between. From germline, CDR1 is DFQATT and CDR2 SNEGSKA (reference sequence). The CDR3 consists of 14 residues.

In its sample, this clonotype was seen many times. The chain has TRBV27 and TRBJ2-2; D unresolved. CDR1 is MNHEY and CDR2 is SMNVEV in the germline V gene (reference sequence). V was clipped by 4 bases and J by 0 bases, with 3 bases between them. This CDR3 has 13 amino acids. The CDR3 protein is CASSSTNTGELFF. The CDR3 region has the DNA TGTGCCAGCAGTTCGACGAACACCGGGGAGCTGTTTTTT.

This clonotype was detected a few times. The rearrangement uses TRBV6-2 or TRBV6-3 and TRBJ2-7; no reliable D call. Germline lookup yields CDR1 MNHEY and CDR2 SVGEGT. The CDR3 is 11 amino acids. The V end lost 3 bases, the J end lost 9 bases, and 9 bases lay between the germline ends. The CDR3 is CASSYPPRQYV. The DNA for the CDR3 is TGTGCCAGCAGTTATCCCCCTCGGCAGTACGTC.

The CDR3 coding sequence is TGTGCCAGCAGTTACTCCCTAAACCCAGACAGAGCTGGAAACACCATATATTTT. Its translation is CASSYSLNPDRAGNTIYF. The V and J genes are TRBV6-5 and TRBJ1-3; D perhaps matches TRBD1 (5 bases). Germline V lookup: CDR1 MNHEY, CDR2 SVGAGI. The CDR3 is made up of 18 amino acids. V lost 0 bases, J lost 2 bases, and 17 bases lay in between.

This clonotype was found a few times. V is TRBV12-3 or TRBV12-4 and J is TRBJ2-7; TRBD1 matches at 7 bases. The CDR3 is 13 amino acids. V lost 9 bases to trimming and J lost 4 bases; unmatched junction nucleotides: 9. CDR3 in DNA: TGTGCCAGAAATCCCGACAGGGCATACGAGCAGTACGTC. It specifies CARNPDRAYEQYV.

The chain recombines TRBV11-2 with TRBJ2-1; D remains ambiguous. V lost 1 base and J 4 bases, leaving 17 bases between the germline ends. The CDR3 extends over 17 amino acids. Germline V gene data show CDR1 as SGHAT and CDR2 as FQNNGV. CDR3 sequence: CASSLAPERPIYNEQFF. DNA for the CDR3: TGTGCCAGCAGCTTAGCCCCCGAGCGCCCCATATACAATGAGCAGTTCTTC.

The chain employs TRBV7-9 and TRBJ2-6; D gene ambiguous. Looked up from germline, CDR1 is SEHNR and CDR2 is FQNEAQ (reference sequence). This CDR3 has 16 residues. V lost 1 base and J lost 4, with 11 bases in between. The CDR3, as DNA: TGTGCCAGCAGCTTAGTCGGCAGTACCGGGGCCAACGTCCTGACTTTC. This translates into CASSLVGSTGANVLTF.

There are many counts of this clonotype. The chain uses TRBV9 and TRBJ1-2; no clear D. The CDR3 has 14 residues. The germline V gene has CDR1 SGDLS and CDR2 YYNGEE. The V gene lost 7 bases and the J gene lost 0 bases, with 13 bases spanning the gap. The CDR3 DNA reads TGTGCCAGCCTCCCAGGAAAGTCTAACTATGGCTACACCTTC. This translates into CASLPGKSNYGYTF.

This clonotype was recorded a few times. The chain joins TRBV4-2 to TRBJ1-5, with D possibly matching TRBD1 (6 bases). With 4 bases removed from V and 5 bases from J, the gap between germline ends came to 15 bases. Germline-derived CDR1 and CDR2 are LGHNA and YNFKEQ. The CDR3 has 15 residues. Here the CDR3 DNA reads TGTGCCAGCAGCCGTCGGGCAGGGGTGCATCAGCCCCAGCATTTT. Its translation is CASSRRAGVHQPQHF.

This clonotype has only a few counts. The rearrangement uses TRBV5-1 and TRBJ1-1; D gene uncertain. This CDR3 has 14 amino acids. CDR1 and CDR2 (germline): SGHRS, YFSETQ. With 4 bases removed from V and 1 base from J, the gap between germline ends came to 11 bases. CDR3 bases: TGCGCCAGCAGCACCCTACAGAGGAACACTGAAGCTTTCTTT. This translates into CASSTLQRNTEAFF.

This clonotype was counted only a few times. V usage is TRBV11-1 and J usage is TRBJ2-1; 10 bases are shared with TRBD2. This CDR3 comprises 18 residues. The trim removed 4 bases at V and 3 bases at J, leaving 12 bases unmatched. Germline CDR1 and CDR2: SGHAT and FQDESV (reference sequence). The DNA of the CDR3 is TGTGCCAGCAGCTCTTACCCTCCTACTAGCGGGAACTACAATGAGCAGTTCTTC. This translates into CASSSYPPTSGNYNEQFF.

There are many counts of this clonotype. The chain combines TRBV7-8 with TRBJ2-2; D unresolved. Trimming pared 5 bases from V and 4 bases from J, leaving 5 bases between. In germline, CDR1 is SGHVS, CDR2 FQNEAQ. This CDR3 is built from 12 residues. DNA of the CDR3: TGTGCCAGCAGCCCGATCACCGGGGAGCTGTTTTTT. Its translation is CASSPITGELFF.

As regards this clonotype: This sequence may be a read error, since a much larger clone differs from it by one base. This chain links TRBV29-1 with TRBJ2-7; D perhaps matches TRBD1 (6 bases). Trimming stripped 7 bases from V and 3 bases from J, with 13 bases between. CDR1 is SQVTM and CDR2 is ANQGSEA in the germline V gene. The CDR3 length is 12 residues. The CDR3 here is CSARDTRYEQYF. CDR3 nucleotides: TGCAGCGCCAGGGACACTCGCTACGAGCAGTACTTC.

This clonotype was recorded a few times. The rearrangement links TRBV30 to TRBJ1-2; TRBD1 matches 7 bases. CDR1 and CDR2 from the germline V gene are GTSNPN and SVGIG (reference sequence). The J segment lost 9 bases and the V segment lost 5 bases, leaving 9 bases of the junction unmatched. The CDR3 extends over 12 amino acids. The CDR3 DNA reads as TGTGCCTGGGACGACAGGGCGTTCCGCTACACCTTC. Residues: CAWDDRAFRYTF. Full variable domain (rest looked up from reference TRBV30 and TRBJ1-2): SQTIHQWPATLVQPVGSPLSLECTVEGTSNPNLYWYRQAAGRGLQLLFYSVGIGQISSEVPQNLSASRPQDRQFILSSKKLLLSDSGFYLCAWDDRAFRYTFGSGTRLTVV.

CDR3 coding DNA: TGTGCCAGCAGCTTAGGACAGTTAACTAATGAAAAACTGTTTTTT. As protein: CASSLGQLTNEKLFF. The V and J genes are TRBV7-2 and TRBJ1-4, with TRBD1 as a possible D gene (5 bases). V shed 1 base and J shed 1 base, with 7 bases lying between them. CDR1 and CDR2 (germline): SGHTA, FQGNSA. The length of the CDR3 is 15 residues. Combining the CDR3 with reference TRBV7-2 and TRBJ1-4 gives the whole variable domain GAGVSQSPSNKVTEKGKDVELRCDPISGHTALYWYRQSLGQGLEFLIYFQGNSAPDKSGLPSDRFSAERTGGSVSTLTIQRTQQEDSAVYLCASSLGQLTNEKLFFGSGTQLSVL.

This clonotype appeared a few times. The rearrangement joins TRBV12-3 or TRBV12-4 to TRBJ2-1; 7 bases are shared with TRBD2. V lost 6 bases to trimming and J lost 0 bases; unmatched junction nucleotides: 5. CDR3 length: 15 residues. The CDR3 loop is CASRAVAGSYNEQFF. The CDR3 nucleotides are TGTGCCAGCAGGGCGGTAGCGGGCTCCTACAATGAGCAGTTCTTC.